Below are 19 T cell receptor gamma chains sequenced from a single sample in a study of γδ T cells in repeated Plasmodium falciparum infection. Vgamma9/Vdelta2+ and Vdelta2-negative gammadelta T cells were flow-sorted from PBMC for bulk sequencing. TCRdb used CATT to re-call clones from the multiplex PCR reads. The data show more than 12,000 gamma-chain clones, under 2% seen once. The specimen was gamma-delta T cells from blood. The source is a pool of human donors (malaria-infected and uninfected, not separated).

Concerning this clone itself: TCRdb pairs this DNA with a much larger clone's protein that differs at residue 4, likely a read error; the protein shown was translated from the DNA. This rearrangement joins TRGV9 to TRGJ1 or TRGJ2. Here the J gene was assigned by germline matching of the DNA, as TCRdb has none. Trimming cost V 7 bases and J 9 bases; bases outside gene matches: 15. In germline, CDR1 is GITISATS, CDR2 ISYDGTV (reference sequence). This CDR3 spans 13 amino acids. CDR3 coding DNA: TGTGCCTTGTGTGAGTTTAGGCGACTTAAGAAACTCTTT. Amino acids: CALCEFRRLKKLF.

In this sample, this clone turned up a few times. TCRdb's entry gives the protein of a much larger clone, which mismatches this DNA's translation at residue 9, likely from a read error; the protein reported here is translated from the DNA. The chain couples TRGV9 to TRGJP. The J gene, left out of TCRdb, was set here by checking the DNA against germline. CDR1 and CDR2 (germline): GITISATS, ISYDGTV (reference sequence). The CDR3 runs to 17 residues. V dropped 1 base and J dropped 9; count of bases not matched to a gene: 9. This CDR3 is CALWEVYSGLGKKIKVF. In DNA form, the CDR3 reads TGTGCCTTGTGGGAGGTCTACTCCGGGTTGGGCAAAAAAATCAAGGTATTT.

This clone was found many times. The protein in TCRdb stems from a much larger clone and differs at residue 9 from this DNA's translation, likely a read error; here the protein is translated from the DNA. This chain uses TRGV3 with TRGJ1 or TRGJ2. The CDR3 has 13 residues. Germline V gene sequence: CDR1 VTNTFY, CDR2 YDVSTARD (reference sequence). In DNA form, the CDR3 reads TGTGCCACCTGGGACACCAATTATTGTAAGAAACTCTTT. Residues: CATWDTNYCKKLF.

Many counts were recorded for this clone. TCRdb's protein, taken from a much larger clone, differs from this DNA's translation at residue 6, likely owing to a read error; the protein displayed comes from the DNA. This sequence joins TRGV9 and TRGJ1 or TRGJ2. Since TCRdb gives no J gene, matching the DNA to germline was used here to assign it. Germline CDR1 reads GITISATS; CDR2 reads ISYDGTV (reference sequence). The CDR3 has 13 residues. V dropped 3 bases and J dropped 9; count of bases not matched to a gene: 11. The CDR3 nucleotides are TGTGCCTTGTGGGAGCTTAGGCGACTTAAGAAACTCTTT. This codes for CALWELRRLKKLF.

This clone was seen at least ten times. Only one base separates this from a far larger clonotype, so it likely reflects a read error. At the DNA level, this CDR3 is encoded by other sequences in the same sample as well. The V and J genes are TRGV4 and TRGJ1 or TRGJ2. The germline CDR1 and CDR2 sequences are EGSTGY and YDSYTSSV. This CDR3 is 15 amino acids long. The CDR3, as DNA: TGTGCCACCTGGGATGGGCCTTTCTTTGATTATAAGAAGCTCTTT. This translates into CATWDGPFFDYKKLF.

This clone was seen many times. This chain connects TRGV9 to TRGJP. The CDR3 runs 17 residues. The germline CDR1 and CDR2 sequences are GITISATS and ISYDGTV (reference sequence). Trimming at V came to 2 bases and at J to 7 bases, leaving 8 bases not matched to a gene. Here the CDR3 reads CALWEALSELGKKIKVF. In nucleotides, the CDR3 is TGTGCCTTGTGGGAGGCACTTTCCGAGTTGGGCAAAAAAATCAAGGTATTT.

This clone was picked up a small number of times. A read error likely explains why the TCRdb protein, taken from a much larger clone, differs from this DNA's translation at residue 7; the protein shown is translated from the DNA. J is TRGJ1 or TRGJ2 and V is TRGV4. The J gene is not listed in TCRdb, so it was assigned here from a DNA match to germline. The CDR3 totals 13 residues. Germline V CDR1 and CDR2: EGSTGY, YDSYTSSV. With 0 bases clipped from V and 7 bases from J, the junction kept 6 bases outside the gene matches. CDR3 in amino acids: CATWDGTRYKKLF. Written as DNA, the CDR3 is TGTGCCACCTGGGATGGGACAAGGTATAAGAAACTCTTT.

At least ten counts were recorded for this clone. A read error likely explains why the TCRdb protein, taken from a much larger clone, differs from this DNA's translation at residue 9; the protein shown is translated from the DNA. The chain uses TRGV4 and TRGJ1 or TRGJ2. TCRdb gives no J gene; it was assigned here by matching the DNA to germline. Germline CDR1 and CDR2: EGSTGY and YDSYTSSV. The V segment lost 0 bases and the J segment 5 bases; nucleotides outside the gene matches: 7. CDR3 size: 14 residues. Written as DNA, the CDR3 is TGTGCCACCTGGGATGGGCCCCCTCATTATAAGAAACTCTTT. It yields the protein CATWDGPPHYKKLF.

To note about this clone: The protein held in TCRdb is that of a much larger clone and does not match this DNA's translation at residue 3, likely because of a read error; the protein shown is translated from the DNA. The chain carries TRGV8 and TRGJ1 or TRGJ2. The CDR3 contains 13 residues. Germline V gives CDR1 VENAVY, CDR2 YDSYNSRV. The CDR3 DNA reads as TGTGCCCCCTGGAACCCCCCCGGTTATAAGAAACTCTTT. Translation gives CAPWNPPGYKKLF.

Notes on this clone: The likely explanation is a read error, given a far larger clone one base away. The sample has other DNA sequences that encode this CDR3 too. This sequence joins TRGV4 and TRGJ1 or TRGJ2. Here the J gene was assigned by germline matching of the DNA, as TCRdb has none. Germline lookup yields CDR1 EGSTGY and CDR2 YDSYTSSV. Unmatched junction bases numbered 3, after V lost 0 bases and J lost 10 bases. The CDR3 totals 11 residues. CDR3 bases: TGTGCCACCTGGGATGGGTTGAAGAAACTCTTT. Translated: CATWDGLKKLF.

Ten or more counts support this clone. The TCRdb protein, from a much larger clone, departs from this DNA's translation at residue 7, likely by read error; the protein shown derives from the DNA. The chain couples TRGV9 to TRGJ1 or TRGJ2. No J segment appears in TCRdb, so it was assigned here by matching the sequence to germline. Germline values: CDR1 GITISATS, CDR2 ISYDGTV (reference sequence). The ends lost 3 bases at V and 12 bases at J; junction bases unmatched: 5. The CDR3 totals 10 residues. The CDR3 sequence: CALWETRKLF. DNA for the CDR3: TGTGCCTTGTGGGAGACGAGGAAACTCTTT.

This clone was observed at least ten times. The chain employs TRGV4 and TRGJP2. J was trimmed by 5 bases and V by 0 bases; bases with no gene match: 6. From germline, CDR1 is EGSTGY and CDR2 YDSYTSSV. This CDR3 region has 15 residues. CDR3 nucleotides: TGTGCCACCTGGGATGGGCAGGAGAGTGATTGGATCAAGACGTTT. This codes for CATWDGQESDWIKTF.

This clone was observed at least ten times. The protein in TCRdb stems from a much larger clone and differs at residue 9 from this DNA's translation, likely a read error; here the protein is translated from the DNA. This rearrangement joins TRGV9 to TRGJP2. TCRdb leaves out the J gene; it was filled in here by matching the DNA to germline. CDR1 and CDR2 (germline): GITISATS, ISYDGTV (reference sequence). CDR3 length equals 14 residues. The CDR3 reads CALWEGSSVWIKTF. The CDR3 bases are TGTGCCTTGTGGGAGGGGAGTAGTGTTTGGATCAAGACGTTT.

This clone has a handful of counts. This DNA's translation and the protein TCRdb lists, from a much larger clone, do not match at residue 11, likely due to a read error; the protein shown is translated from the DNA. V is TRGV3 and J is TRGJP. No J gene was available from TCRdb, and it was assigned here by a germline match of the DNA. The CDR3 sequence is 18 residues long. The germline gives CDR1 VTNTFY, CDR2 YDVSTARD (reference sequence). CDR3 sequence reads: CATWDVSTQESGKKIKVF. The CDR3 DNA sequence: TGTGCCACCTGGGACGTGTCAACGCAAGAGTCGGGCAAAAAAATCAAGGTATTT.

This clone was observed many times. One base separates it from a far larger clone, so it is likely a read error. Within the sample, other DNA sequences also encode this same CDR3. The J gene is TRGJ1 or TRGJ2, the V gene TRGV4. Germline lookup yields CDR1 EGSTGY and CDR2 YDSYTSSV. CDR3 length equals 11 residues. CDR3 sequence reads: CATWAYYKKLF. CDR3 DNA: TGTGCCACTTGGGCCTATTATAAGAAACTCTTT.

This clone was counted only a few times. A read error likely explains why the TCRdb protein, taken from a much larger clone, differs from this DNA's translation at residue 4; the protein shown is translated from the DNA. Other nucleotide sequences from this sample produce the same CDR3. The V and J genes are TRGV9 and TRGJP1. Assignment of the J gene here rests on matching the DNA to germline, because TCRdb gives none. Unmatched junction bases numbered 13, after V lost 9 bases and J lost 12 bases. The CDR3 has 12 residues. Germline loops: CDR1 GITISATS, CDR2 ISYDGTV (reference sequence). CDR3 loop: CALRVRVGFKIF. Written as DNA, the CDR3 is TGTGCCTTGAGGGTCCGGGTGGGGTTCAAGATATTT.

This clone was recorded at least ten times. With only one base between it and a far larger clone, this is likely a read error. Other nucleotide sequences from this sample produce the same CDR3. The CDR3 sequence: CALWEFRRLKKLF. CDR3 in DNA: TGTGCCTTGTGGGAGTTTAGGCGGCTTAAGAAACTCTTT. V and J are TRGV9 and TRGJ1 or TRGJ2. TCRdb is silent on the J gene; assignment here came from matching the DNA to germline. The germline V gene has CDR1 GITISATS and CDR2 ISYDGTV (reference sequence). This CDR3 contains 13 residues. The V segment lost 3 bases and the J segment 9 bases; nucleotides outside the gene matches: 11.

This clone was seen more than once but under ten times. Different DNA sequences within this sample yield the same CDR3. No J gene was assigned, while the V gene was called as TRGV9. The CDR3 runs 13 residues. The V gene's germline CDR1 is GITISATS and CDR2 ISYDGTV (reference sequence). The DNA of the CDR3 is TGCGCCTTGTGGGAGGTGCCTATAAGGAAGAAGCTCTTT. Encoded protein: CALWEVPIRKKLF.

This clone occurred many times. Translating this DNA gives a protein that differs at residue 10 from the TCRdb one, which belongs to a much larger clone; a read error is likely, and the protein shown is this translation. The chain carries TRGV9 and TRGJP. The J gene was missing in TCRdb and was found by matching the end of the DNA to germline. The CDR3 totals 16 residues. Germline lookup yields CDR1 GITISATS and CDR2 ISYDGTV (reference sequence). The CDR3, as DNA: TGTGCCTTGTGGGGCAGTAAAGAGTTGGACAAAAAAATCAAGGTATTT. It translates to CALWGSKELDKKIKVF.